This T cell receptor beta chain stems from a study of blood T cells in healthy people across ages. Germline V gives CDR1 MNHNY, CDR2 SVGAGI (reference sequence). There are 15 residues in the CDR3. Trimming pared 6 bases from V and 3 bases from J, leaving 15 bases between. Study results and caveats: Correlation between TCR beta diversity and naive T cell percentage was strong. Per million T cells, the diversity of TCR beta decreased roughly linearly as age advanced.

Details on this clonotype: Its antigen is as yet unknown.

Alongside a J-beta primer mix, a sample-barcoded 5' primer served in a second PCR lasting about 7 to 11 cycles. MiXCR was run by TCRdb on the 5' RACE reads, yielding one entry per CDR3 protein. The data contain about 1,800,000 distinct CDR3 sequences, about 28% of them seen just once; the ten biggest clones take up about 7.7%. The sample consisted of blood. V is TRBV6-6 and J is TRBJ1-5; D gene uncertain. The TCR originated in a woman in her twenties or thirties in good health. DNA of the CDR3: TGTGCCAGCAGCCCTATGACGGCCATCAATCAGCCCCAGCATTTT. Translated, it gives CASSPMTAINQPQHF.